The 14 T cell receptor beta chains below were found in one sample sequenced in a study of blood T cell repertoires in COVID-19. Repertoires were generated with immunoSEQ multiplex PCR, while TCRdb's copy carries only in-frame clones and drops some. The table has over 200,000 clones, approximately 84% seen once; the top ten hold less than 20%. The sample taken for sequencing was PBMCs or T cells enriched from blood (not recorded which). These receptor sequences come from a man aged 18 to 35 who had recovered from COVID-19.

The rearrangement joins TRBV7-9 to TRBJ1-2; D is unclear. The CDR3 runs to 14 residues. Trimming cost V 3 bases and J 7 bases, with 15 bases left between them. Per the germline V gene, CDR1 is SEHNR and CDR2 is FQNEAQ (reference sequence). The CDR3 region is CASSFGSELGGYTF. The CDR3 region has the DNA TGTGCCAGCAGCTTCGGGTCCGAGCTAGGTGGCTACACCTTC.

The V and J genes are TRBV6-4 and TRBJ1-2, with 10 bases lining up with TRBD1. Germline V gives CDR1 MRHNA, CDR2 SNTAGT. There are 15 residues in the CDR3. The V segment lost 5 bases and the J segment 6 bases; nucleotides outside the gene matches: 9. The CDR3 sequence: CASSPELGTGDGYTF. In DNA form, the CDR3 reads TGTGCCAGCAGTCCCGAATTGGGGACAGGGGATGGCTACACCTTC.

CDR3 protein: CASRPGTGNSYEQYF. The CDR3 bases are TGTGCCAGCAGACCCGGGACAGGGAACTCCTACGAGCAGTACTTC. This rearrangement joins TRBV6-6 to TRBJ2-7; 9 bases fit TRBD1. The V and J ends lost 6 bases and 0 bases, in that order; junction bases with no gene match: 6. CDR1 and CDR2 (germline): MNHNY, SVGAGI (reference sequence). The CDR3 extends over 15 amino acids.

The chain is built from TRBV7-3 and TRBJ1-1; TRBD1 might be the D (5 bases). The V and J ends lost 2 bases and 4 bases respectively, with 14 bases between them. Germline V lookup: CDR1 SGHTA, CDR2 FQGTGA. The CDR3 contains 15 residues. In nucleotides, the CDR3 is TGTGCCAGCAGCTTACTAGGGGATGGTGGCACTGAAGCTTTCTTT. This translates into CASSLLGDGGTEAFF.

This chain uses TRBV6-5 with TRBJ1-2; D is possibly TRBD1 (5 bases). V shed 7 bases and J shed 4 bases, with 19 bases lying between them. Germline CDR1 and CDR2: MNHEY and SVGAGI. This CDR3 spans 15 amino acids. The CDR3 region is CASTRDSANSYGYTF. DNA of the CDR3: TGTGCCAGCACCAGAGACAGCGCCAATTCCTATGGCTACACCTTC.

This clone was counted only a few times. V usage is TRBV6-4 and J usage is TRBJ2-1; 13 bases agree with TRBD2. Germline V CDR1 and CDR2: MRHNA, SNTAGT. The CDR3 spans 15 residues. Trimming removed 4 bases from V and 6 bases from J; junction bases left unmatched: 3. The CDR3 here is CASSVTSGGANEQFF. In DNA form, the CDR3 reads TGTGCCAGCAGTGTCACTAGCGGGGGGGCCAATGAGCAGTTCTTC.

This rearrangement joins TRBV2 to TRBJ2-7; possibly TRBD2 for D (7 bases). The CDR3 is 15 residues long. Per the germline V gene, CDR1 is SNHLY and CDR2 is FYNNEI. Between the trimmed V and J ends, which lost 6 bases and 3 bases, there was a span of 18 bases. CDR3 DNA sequence: TGTGCCAGCAGGGGGCTCGGGGGGCAGAACTACGAGCAGTACTTC. Translated, it gives CASRGLGGQNYEQYF.

V is TRBV11-1 and J is TRBJ2-5; 8 bases fit TRBD2. The germline gives CDR1 SGHAT, CDR2 FQDESV (reference sequence). The CDR3 spans 15 residues. The trim removed 5 bases at V and 2 bases at J, leaving 7 bases unmatched. The CDR3 reads CASSPRLATQETQYF. In DNA, the CDR3 is TGTGCCAGCAGCCCCCGACTAGCGACGCAAGAGACCCAGTACTTC. Drawing the rest from reference TRBV11-1 and TRBJ2-5, the complete variable domain is EAEVAQSPRYKITEKSQAVAFWCDPISGHATLYWYRQILGQGPELLVQFQDESVVDDSQLPKDRFSAERLKGVDSTLKIQPAELGDSAMYLCASSPRLATQETQYFGPGTRLLVL.

V is TRBV11-3 and J is TRBJ2-2, with D hard to call. Deletions cut 4 bases from V and 5 bases from J, with 5 bases between. Looked up from germline, CDR1 is SGHNT and CDR2 is YENEEA. The CDR3 runs to 12 residues. The CDR3 is CASSSPTGELFF. The CDR3 nucleotides are TGTGCCAGCAGCTCCCCGACCGGGGAGCTGTTTTTT.

The chain recombines TRBV19 with TRBJ2-1; D ambiguous. The germline V gene has CDR1 LNHDA and CDR2 SQIVND (reference sequence). Trimming removed 8 bases at V and 5 bases at J, with 7 bases between. CDR3 length: 11 amino acids. The CDR3 is CASLLHNEQFF. The DNA for the CDR3 is TGTGCCAGTCTACTCCACAATGAGCAGTTCTTC.

This clone has just one count. The rearrangement uses TRBV10-3 and TRBJ2-5, with D unclear. The germline V and J ends were trimmed by 2 bases and 0 bases, with 10 bases remaining between them. CDR3 size: 15 residues. Germline lookup yields CDR1 ENHRY and CDR2 SYGVKD. The CDR3, as DNA: TGTGCCATCAGTGAGGGGCCTCCGTACCAAGAGACCCAGTACTTC. Translated: CAISEGPPYQETQYF.

The chain joins TRBV30 to TRBJ2-2, with a possible D match to TRBD1 (5 bases). Trimming removed 6 bases at V and 3 bases at J, with 17 bases between. The germline V gene encodes CDR1 GTSNPN and CDR2 SVGIG (reference sequence). The CDR3 totals 15 residues. The CDR3 DNA sequence: TGTGCCTGTTCAATGCAGGGCTGGGACACCGGGGAGCTGTTTTTT. Translation: CACSMQGWDTGELFF.

The V and J genes are TRBV5-5 and TRBJ2-7; D unresolved. The CDR3 is made up of 14 amino acids. V lost 0 bases, J lost 2 bases, and 9 bases lay in between. From germline, CDR1 is SGHKS and CDR2 YYEKEE (reference sequence). DNA of the CDR3: TGTGCCAGCAGCTTGGACAACCCTGCCTACGAGCAGTACTTC. Encoded protein: CASSLDNPAYEQYF.

This clone turned up a few times. V usage is TRBV3-1 (or the pseudogene TRBV3-2) and J usage is TRBJ1-1, with D tentatively TRBD1 (6 bases). The CDR3 loop spans 13 amino acids. The V and J ends lost 0 bases and 4 bases respectively, with 6 bases between them. Germline CDR1 reads LGHDT; CDR2 reads YNNKEL (reference sequence). CDR3 residues: CASSQEGATEAFF. The CDR3 nucleotides are TGTGCCAGCAGCCAAGAGGGGGCCACTGAAGCTTTCTTT.